Sequencing of this T cell receptor beta chain was carried out in a study of cytomegalovirus exposure and HLA in healthy donors. Points from the study as a whole: It was confirmed in vitro that a few of the CMV-associated chains were specific for CMV antigens. It was reportedly the case that the classifier diagnosed cytomegalovirus status with high specificity and sensitivity. Many donors shared some public TCRs, even though most TCR sequences were rare.

Only in-frame clones appear in the TCRdb table, and some are missing; sequencing was by immunoSEQ multiplex PCR. The sample carries more than 250,000 clones, more than 80% recorded once. Points on this clone: The antigen is not known.

The CDR3 sequence is 15 residues long. Trimming left V 2 bases short and J 5 bases short, with 15 bases between. Germline V gene sequence: CDR1 MNHNS, CDR2 SASEGT. The donors formed part of the roughly 120-subject validation cohort, distinct from the roughly 670-subject first cohort. The chain uses TRBV6-1 and TRBJ2-5; a possible D gene is TRBD2 (6 bases). Sequencing used PBMCs. The source of this sequence is a young woman in good health and CMV-seronegative. CDR3 DNA sequence: TGTGCCAGCAGTGAACCCGGCGGGACCGGGGAGACCCAGTACTTC. It specifies CASSEPGGTGETQYF.